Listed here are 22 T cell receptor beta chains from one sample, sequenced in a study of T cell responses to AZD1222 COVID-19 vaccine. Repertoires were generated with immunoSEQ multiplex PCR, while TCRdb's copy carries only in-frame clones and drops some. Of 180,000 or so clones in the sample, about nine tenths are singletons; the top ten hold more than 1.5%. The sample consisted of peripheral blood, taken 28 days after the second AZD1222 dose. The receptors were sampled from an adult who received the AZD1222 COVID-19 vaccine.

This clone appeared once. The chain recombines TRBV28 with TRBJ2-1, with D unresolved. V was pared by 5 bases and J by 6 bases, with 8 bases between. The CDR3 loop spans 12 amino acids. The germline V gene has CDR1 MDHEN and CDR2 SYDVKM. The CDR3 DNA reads TGTGCCAGCAGTGCCCGTATCAATGAGCAGTTCTTC. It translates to CASSARINEQFF.

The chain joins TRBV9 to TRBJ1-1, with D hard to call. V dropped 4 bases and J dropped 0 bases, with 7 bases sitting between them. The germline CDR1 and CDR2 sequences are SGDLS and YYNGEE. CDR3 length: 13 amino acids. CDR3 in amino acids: CASSPTLNTEAFF. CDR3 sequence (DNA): TGTGCCAGCAGCCCAACGTTGAACACTGAAGCTTTCTTT.

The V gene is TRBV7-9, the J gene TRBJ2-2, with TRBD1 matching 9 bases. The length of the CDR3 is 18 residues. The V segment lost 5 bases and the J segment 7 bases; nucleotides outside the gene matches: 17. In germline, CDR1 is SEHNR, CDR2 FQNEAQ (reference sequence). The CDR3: CASSSTGTGPSKGGELFF. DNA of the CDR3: TGTGCCAGCAGCAGCACCGGGACAGGGCCTTCAAAGGGCGGGGAGCTGTTTTTT.

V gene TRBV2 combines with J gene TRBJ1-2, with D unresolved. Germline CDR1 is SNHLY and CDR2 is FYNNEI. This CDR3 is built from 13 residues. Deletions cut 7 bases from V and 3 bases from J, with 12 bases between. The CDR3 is CASKVPADYGYTF. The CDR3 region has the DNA TGTGCCAGCAAGGTACCAGCCGACTATGGCTACACCTTC.

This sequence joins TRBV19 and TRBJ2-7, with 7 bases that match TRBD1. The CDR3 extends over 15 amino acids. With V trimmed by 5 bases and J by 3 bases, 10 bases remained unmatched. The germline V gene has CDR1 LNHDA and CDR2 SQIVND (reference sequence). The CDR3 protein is CASSVHGDRVYEQYF. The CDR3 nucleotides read TGTGCCAGTAGTGTACACGGCGACAGGGTCTACGAGCAGTACTTC. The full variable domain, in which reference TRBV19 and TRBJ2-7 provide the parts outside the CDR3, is DGGITQSPKYLFRKEGQNVTLSCEQNLNHDAMYWYRQDPGQGLRLIYYSQIVNDFQKGDIAEGYSVSREKKESFPLTVTSAQKNPTAFYLCASSVHGDRVYEQYFGPGTRLTVT.

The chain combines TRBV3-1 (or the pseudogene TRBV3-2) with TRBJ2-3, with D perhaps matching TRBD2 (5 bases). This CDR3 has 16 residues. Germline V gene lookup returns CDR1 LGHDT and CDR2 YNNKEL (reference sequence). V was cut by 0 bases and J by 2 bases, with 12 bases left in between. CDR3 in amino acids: CASSQEAEVITDTQYF. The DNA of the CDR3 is TGTGCCAGCAGCCAAGAAGCGGAGGTCATCACAGATACGCAGTATTTT.

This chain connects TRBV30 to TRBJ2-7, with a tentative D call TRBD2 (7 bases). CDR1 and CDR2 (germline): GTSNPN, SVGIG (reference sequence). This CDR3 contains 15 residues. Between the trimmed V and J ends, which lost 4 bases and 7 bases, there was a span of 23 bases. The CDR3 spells CAWTPRGGRAVEQYF. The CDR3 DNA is TGTGCCTGGACCCCAAGGGGGGGGCGCGCGGTAGAGCAGTACTTC.

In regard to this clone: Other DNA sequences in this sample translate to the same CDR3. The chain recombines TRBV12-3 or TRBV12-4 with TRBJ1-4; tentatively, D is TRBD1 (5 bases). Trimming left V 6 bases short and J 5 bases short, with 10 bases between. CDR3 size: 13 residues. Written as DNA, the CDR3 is TGTGCCAGCAGACTGGGGGGGAATGAAAAACTGTTTTTT. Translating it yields CASRLGGNEKLFF.

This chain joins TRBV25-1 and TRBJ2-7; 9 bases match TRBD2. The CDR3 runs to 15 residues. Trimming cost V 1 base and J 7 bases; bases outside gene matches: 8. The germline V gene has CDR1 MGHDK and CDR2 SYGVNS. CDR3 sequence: CASSEFGGGAEEQYF. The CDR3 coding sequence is TGTGCCAGCAGTGAATTCGGCGGGGGGGCCGAAGAGCAGTACTTC.

The CDR3 loop is CSVVDLPSSYEQYF. The CDR3, as DNA: TGCAGCGTTGTTGATCTTCCTAGCTCCTACGAGCAGTACTTC. This chain uses TRBV29-1 with TRBJ2-7; no firm D call. CDR1 and CDR2 (germline): SQVTM, ANQGSEA. The CDR3 runs to 14 residues. V lost 4 bases to trimming and J lost 0 bases, with 13 bases between them.

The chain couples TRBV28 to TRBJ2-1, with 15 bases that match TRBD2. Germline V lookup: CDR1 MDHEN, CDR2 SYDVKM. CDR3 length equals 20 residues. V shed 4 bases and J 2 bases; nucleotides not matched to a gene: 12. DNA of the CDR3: TGTGCCAGCAGTTCCCCCGCCGGGACTAGCGGGGGGTGGACCTACAATGAGCAGTTCTTC. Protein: CASSSPAGTSGGWTYNEQFF.

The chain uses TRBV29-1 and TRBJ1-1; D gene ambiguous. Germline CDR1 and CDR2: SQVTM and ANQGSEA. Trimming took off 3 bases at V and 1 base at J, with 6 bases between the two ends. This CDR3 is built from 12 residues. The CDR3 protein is CSVDAGNTEAFF. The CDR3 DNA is TGCAGCGTTGATGCGGGGAACACTGAAGCTTTCTTT. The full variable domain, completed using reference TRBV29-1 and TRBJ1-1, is SAVISQKPSRDICQRGTSLTIQCQVDSQVTMMFWYRQQPGQSLTLIATANQGSEATYESGFVIDKFPISRPNLTFSTLTVSNMSPEDSSIYLCSVDAGNTEAFFGQGTRLTVV.

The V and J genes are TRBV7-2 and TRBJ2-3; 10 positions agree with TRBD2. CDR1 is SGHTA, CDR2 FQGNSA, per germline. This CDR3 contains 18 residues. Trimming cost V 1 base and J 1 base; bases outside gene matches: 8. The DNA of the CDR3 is TGTGCCAGCAGCTTAGAGGCTAGCGGGGGCCATGGCACAGATACGCAGTATTTT. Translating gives CASSLEASGGHGTDTQYF. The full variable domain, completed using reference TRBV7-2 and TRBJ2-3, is GAGVSQSPSNKVTEKGKDVELRCDPISGHTALYWYRQSLGQGLEFLIYFQGNSAPDKSGLPSDRFSAERTGGSVSTLTIQRTQQEDSAVYLCASSLEASGGHGTDTQYFGPGTRLTVL.

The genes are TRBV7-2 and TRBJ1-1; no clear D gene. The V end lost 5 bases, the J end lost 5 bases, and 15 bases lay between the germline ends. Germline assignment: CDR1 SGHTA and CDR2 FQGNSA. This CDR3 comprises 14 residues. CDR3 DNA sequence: TGTGCCAGCAGCCCCTGGACCCGAGGGACTGAAGCTTTCTTT. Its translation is CASSPWTRGTEAFF.

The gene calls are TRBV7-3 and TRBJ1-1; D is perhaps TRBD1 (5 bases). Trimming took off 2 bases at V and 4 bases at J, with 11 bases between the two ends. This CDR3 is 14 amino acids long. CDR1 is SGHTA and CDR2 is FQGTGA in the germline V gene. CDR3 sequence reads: CASSLDGGTTEAFF. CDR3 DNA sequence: TGTGCCAGCAGCTTAGACGGGGGGACCACTGAAGCTTTCTTT.

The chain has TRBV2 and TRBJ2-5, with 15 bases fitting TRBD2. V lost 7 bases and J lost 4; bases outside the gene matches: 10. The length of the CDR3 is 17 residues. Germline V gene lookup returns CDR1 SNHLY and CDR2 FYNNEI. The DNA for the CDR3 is TGTGCCAGCATGGGACTAGCGGGGGGCCTGGCTCCAGAGACCCAGTACTTC. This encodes CASMGLAGGLAPETQYF.

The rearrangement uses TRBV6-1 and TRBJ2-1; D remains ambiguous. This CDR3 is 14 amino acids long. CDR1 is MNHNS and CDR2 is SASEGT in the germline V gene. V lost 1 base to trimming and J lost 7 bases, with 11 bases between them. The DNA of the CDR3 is TGTGCCAGCAGTGAAGGCGGAAGCTTAAATGAGCAGTTCTTC. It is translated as CASSEGGSLNEQFF.

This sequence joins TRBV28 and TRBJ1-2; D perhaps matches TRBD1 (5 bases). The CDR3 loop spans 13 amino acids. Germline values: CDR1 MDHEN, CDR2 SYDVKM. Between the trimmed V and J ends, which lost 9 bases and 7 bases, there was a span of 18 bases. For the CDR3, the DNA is TGTGCCAGGGATCAGGGCTTCTTCGTTGGCTACACCTTC. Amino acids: CARDQGFFVGYTF.

CDR3 region: CASSLAGGAVYEQYF. CDR3 coding DNA: TGTGCCAGCAGCTTGGCCGGGGGAGCGGTTTACGAGCAGTACTTC. The rearrangement links TRBV5-5 to TRBJ2-7; perhaps TRBD2 as D (6 bases). Germline V gene lookup returns CDR1 SGHKS and CDR2 YYEKEE (reference sequence). Deletions cut 0 bases from V and 4 bases from J, with 14 bases between. The CDR3 is 15 residues long.

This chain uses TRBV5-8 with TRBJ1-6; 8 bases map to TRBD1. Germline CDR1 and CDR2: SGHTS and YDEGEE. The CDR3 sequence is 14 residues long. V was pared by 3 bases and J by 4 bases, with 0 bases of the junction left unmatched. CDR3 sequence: CASSWTGYNSPLHF. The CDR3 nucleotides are TGTGCCAGCAGCTGGACAGGGTATAATTCACCCCTCCACTTT. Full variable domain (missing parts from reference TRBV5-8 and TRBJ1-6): EAGVTQSPTHLIKTRGQQATLRCSPISGHTSVYWYQQALGLGLQFLLWYDEGEERNRGNFPPRFSGRQFPNYSSELNVNALELEDSALYLCASSWTGYNSPLHFGNGTRLTVT.

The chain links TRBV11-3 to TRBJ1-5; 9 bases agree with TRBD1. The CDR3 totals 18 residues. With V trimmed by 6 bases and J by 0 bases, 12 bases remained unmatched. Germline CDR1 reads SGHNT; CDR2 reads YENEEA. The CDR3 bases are TGTGCCAGCAGTCCAACCCGGGACAGGGCAAATAGCAATCAGCCCCAGCATTTT. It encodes CASSPTRDRANSNQPQHF.

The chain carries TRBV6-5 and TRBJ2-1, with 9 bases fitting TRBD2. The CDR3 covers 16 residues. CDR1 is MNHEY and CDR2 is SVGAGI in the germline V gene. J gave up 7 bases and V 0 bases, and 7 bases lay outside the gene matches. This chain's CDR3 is CASSYSPAGGKNEQFF. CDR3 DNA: TGTGCCAGCAGTTACTCCCCAGCGGGAGGAAAAAATGAGCAGTTCTTC.